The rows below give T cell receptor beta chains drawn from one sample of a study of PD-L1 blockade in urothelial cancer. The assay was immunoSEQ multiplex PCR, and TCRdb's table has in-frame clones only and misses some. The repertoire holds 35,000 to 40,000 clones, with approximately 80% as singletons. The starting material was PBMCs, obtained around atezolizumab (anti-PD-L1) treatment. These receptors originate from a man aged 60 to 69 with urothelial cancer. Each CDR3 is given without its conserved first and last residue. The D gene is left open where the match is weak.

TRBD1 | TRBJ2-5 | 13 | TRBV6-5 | ASSYADRGQETQY
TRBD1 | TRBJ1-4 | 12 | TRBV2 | ASSGDRVGEKLF
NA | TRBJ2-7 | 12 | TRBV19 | ASSLEGQSYEQY
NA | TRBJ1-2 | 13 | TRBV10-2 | ASSESKGVNYGYT
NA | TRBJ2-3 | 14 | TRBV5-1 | ASSLAVETDTDTQY
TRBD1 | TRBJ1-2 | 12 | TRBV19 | ASRKPGQNYGYT
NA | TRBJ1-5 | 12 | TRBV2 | ASRTGYSNQPQH
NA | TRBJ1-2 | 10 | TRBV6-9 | ASNGGPYGYT
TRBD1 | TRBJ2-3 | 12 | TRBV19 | ASRRQGAPDTQY
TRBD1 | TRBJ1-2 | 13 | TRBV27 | ASSTEQGLGYGYT
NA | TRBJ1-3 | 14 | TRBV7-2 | ASSLGSPGTGNTIY
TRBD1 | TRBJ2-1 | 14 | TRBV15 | ATSRGPGQDYNEQF
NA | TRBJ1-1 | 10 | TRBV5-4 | ASGGWNTEAF
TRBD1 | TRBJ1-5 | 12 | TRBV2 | ASSGTGGGQPQH
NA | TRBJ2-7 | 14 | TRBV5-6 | ASSLGGGGLNYEQY
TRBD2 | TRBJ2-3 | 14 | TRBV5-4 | ASSQDAGGFTDTQY
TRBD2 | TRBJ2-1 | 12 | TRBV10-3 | AIRGLAAYNEQF
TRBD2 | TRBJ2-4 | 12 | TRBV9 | ASSAGGAANIQY
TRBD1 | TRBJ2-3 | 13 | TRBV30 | AWRGQGRNTDTQY
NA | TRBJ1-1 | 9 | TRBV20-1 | SGLMNTEAF
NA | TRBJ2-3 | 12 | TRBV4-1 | ASSQQVRADTQY
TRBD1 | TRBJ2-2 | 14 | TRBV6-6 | ASSTTTGGASGELF
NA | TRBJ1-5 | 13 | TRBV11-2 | ASSPSAGSNQPQH
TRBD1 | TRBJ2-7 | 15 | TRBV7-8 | ASSLDVRARGSYEQY
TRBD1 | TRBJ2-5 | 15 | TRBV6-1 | ASSEIWGPGGMETQY
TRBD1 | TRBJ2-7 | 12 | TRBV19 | ASSMTDRTYEQY
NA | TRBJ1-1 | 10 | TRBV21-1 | ASDNQGTEAF
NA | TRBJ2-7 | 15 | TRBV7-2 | ASSQVGGGALSYEQY
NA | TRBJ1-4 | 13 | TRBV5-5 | ASRVSAGAEEKLF
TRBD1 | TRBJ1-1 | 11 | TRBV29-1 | SADRGGNTEAF
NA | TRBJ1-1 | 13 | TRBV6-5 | ASTLSGGAGTEAF
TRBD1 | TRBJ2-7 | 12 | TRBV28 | ASSRTGGVYEQY
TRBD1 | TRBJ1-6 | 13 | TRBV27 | ASSSGTGYNSPLH
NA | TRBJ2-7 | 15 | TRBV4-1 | ASSPPSSEEGYYEQY
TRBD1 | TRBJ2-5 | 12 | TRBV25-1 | ASSRDRAQETQY
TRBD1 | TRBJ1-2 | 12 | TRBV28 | ASSLTRGRDGYT
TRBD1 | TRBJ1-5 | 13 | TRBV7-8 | ASSFGTGGNQPQH
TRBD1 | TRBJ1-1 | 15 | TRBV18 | ASSPSLGQGRDTEAF
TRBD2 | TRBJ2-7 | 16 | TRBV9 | ASSPTGLAGGPLYEQY
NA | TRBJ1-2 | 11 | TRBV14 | ASSHLQGYGYT